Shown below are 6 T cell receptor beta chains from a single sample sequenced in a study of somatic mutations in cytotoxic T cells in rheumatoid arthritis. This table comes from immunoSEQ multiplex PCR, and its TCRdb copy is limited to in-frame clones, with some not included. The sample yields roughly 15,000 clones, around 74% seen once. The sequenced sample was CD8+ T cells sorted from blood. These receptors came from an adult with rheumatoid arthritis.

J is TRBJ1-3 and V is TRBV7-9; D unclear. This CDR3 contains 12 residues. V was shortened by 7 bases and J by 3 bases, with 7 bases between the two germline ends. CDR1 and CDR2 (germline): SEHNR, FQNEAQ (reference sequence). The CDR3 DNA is TGTGCCAGCACCATAATTGGAAACACCATATATTTT. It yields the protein CASTIIGNTIYF.

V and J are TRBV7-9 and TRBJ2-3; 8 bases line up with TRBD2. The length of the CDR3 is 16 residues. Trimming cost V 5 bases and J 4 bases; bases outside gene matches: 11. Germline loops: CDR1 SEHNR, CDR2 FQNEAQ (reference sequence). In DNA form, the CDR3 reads TGTGCCAGCAGCCGACCATATATAGCGGGGTCAGATACGCAGTATTTT. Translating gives CASSRPYIAGSDTQYF.

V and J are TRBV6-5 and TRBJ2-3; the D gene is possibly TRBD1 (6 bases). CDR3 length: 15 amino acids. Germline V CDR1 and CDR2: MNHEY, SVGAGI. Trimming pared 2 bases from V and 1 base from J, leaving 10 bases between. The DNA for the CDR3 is TGTGCCAGCAGTTACGAGGCAGGGGGCACAGATACGCAGTATTTT. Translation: CASSYEAGGTDTQYF.

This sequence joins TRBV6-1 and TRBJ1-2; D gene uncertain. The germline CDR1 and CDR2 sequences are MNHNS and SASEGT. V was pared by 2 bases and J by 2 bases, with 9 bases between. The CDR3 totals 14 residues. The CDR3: CASSEFGLNYGYTF. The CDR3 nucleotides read TGTGCCAGCAGTGAATTCGGCCTAAACTATGGCTACACCTTC.

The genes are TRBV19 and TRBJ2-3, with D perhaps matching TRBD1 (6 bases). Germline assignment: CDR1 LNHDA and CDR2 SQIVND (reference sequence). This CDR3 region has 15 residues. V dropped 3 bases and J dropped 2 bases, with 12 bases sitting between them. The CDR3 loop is CASSIGTTNTDTQYF. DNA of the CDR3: TGTGCCAGTAGTATCGGGACAACTAACACAGATACGCAGTATTTT.

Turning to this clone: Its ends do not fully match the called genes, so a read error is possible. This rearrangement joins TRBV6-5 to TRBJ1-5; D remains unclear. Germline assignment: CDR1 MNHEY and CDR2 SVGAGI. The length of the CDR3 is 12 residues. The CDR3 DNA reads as TGTGCCAGCGGTTATAGCAATCAGCCCCAGCATTTT. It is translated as CASGYSNQPQHF.